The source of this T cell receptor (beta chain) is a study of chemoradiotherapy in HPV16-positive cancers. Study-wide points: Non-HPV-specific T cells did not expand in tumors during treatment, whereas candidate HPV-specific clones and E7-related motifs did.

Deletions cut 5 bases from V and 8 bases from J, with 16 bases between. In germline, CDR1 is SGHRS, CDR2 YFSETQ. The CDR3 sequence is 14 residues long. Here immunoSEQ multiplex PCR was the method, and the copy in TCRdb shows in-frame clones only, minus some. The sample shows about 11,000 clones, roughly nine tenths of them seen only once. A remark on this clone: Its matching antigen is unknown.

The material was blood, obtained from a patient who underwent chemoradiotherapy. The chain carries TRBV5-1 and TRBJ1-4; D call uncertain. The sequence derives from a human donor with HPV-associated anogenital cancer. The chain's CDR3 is CASSTPRAGEKLFF. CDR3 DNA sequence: TGCGCCAGCAGTACACCGAGGGCCGGGGAAAAACTGTTTTTT. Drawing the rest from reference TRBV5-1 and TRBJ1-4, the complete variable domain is KAGVTQTPRYLIKTRGQQVTLSCSPISGHRSVSWYQQTPGQGLQFLFEYFSETQRNKGNFPGRFSGRQFSNSRSEMNVSTLELGDSALYLCASSTPRAGEKLFFGSGTQLSVL.